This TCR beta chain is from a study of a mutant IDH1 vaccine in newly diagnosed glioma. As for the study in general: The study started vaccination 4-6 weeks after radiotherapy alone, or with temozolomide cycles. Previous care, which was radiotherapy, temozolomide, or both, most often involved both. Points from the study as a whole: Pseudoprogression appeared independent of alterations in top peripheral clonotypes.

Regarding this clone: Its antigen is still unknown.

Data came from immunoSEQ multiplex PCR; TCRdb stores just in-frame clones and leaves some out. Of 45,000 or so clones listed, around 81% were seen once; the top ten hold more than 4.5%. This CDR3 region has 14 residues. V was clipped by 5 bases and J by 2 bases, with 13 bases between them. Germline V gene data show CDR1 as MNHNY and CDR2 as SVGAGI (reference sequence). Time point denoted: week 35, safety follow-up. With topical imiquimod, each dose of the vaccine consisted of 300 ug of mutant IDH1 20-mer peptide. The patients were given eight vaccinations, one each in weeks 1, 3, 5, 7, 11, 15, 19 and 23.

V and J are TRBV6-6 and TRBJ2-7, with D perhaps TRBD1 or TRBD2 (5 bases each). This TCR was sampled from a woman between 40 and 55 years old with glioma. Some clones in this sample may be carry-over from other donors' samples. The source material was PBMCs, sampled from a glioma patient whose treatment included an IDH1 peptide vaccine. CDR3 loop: CASSPSGQAYEQYF. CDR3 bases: TGTGCCAGCAGTCCCTCGGGGCAGGCCTACGAGCAGTACTTC.